These 29 T cell receptor beta chains came from one sample sequenced in a study of monozygotic twins with inflammatory bowel disease. TCRdb reprocessed the 5' RACE reads and reports one entry per CDR3 protein, with no DNA. The listing records about 420,000 distinct CDR3 sequences. Sequencing was done on a sample of blood. The receptors come from a human donor with ulcerative colitis or Crohn's disease, or a healthy co-twin of an affected twin (not recorded which).

This chain connects TRBV5-6 to TRBJ2-6. Germline V gene lookup returns CDR1 SGHDT and CDR2 YYEEEE. The CDR3 runs 15 residues. CDR3 in amino acids: CASSRHHSGANVLTF.

The V and J genes are TRBV5-6 and TRBJ1-4; TCRdb returns TRBD1, unconfirmable since there is no DNA. Germline CDR1 SGHDT, CDR2 YYEEEE. The CDR3 extends over 15 amino acids. The CDR3 here is CASSPRGLPNEKLFF. The complete variable domain, with remaining parts taken from reference TRBV5-6 and TRBJ1-4, reads DAGVTQSPTHLIKTRGQQVTLRCSPKSGHDTVSWYQQALGQGPQFIFQYYEEEERQRGNFPDRFSGHQFPNYSSELNVNALLLGDSALYLCASSPRGLPNEKLFFGSGTQLSVL.

The chain carries TRBV30 and TRBJ2-1; TCRdb's D gene call, TRBD1, goes unchecked for lack of DNA. The CDR3 sequence is 19 residues long. Germline assignment: CDR1 GTSNPN and CDR2 SVGIG (reference sequence). This CDR3 is CAWSATGGLARSSYNEQFF.

This chain's CDR3 is CASSLAVAFQGTDTQYF. The chain employs TRBV5-1 and TRBJ2-3; TCRdb picks TRBD2, but there is no DNA to check that call. Germline CDR1 is SGHRS and CDR2 is YFSETQ. CDR3 length equals 17 residues.

The chain combines TRBV20-1 with TRBJ2-2; TCRdb's D call, TRBD2, is unchecked because there is no DNA. CDR1 is DFQATT, CDR2 SNEGSKA, per germline (reference sequence). The CDR3 has 13 amino acids. The CDR3 spells CSASPQHTGELFF.

This rearrangement joins TRBV28 to TRBJ2-3; TCRdb outputs TRBD1, but without DNA this stays unchecked. There are 15 residues in the CDR3. The germline CDR1 and CDR2 sequences are MDHEN and SYDVKM. The CDR3 loop is CASSFLRGGTDTQYF.

This sequence joins TRBV7-2 and TRBJ2-7; the D call of TRBD1 rests on TCRdb alone, since no DNA is present to check it. This CDR3 contains 15 residues. Germline V gene sequence: CDR1 SGHTA, CDR2 FQGNSA. CDR3 sequence: CASSSYGTNLYEQYF.

V is TRBV27 and J is TRBJ2-2; TCRdb's assignment of TRBD1 cannot be checked, as there is no DNA. Germline CDR1 and CDR2: MNHEY and SMNVEV (reference sequence). The CDR3 is made up of 14 amino acids. CDR3 residues: CASRPGTGLGELFF.

V usage is TRBV15 and J usage is TRBJ1-1. The CDR3 spans 15 residues. The V gene's germline CDR1 is LNHNV and CDR2 YYDKDF (reference sequence). This chain's CDR3 is CATSIAAIGADEAFF.

This chain joins TRBV6-6 and TRBJ2-7; TCRdb gives TRBD1 as the D gene, but with no DNA this cannot be confirmed. The germline gives CDR1 MNHNY, CDR2 SVGAGI (reference sequence). This CDR3 contains 13 residues. The CDR3 is CASSMRGNYEQYF.

The chain has TRBV6-2 or TRBV6-3 and TRBJ2-1; TCRdb's D call of TRBD2 is untestable without DNA. Germline V gives CDR1 MNHEY, CDR2 SVGEGT. CDR3 length: 14 residues. The CDR3 reads CASWTSGRYNEQFF.

The CDR3 loop is CASSLDRSRSAETQYF. The rearrangement joins TRBV11-2 to TRBJ2-5. The V gene's germline CDR1 is SGHAT and CDR2 FQNNGV. This CDR3 contains 16 residues. The variable domain in full, completed from reference TRBV11-2 and TRBJ2-5, reads EAGVAQSPRYKIIEKRQSVAFWCNPISGHATLYWYQQILGQGPKLLIQFQNNGVVDDSQLPKDRFSAERLKGVDSTLKIQPAKLEDSAVYLCASSLDRSRSAETQYFGPGTRLLVL.

The rearrangement joins TRBV7-9 to TRBJ2-7; TCRdb selects TRBD1, and the lack of DNA leaves this call unchecked. This CDR3 contains 14 residues. Germline V lookup: CDR1 SEHNR, CDR2 FQNEAQ (reference sequence). The CDR3 sequence is CASSSPARAYEQYF.

This rearrangement joins TRBV29-1 to TRBJ2-5; TCRdb lists TRBD2, though no DNA is available to test this call. Germline-derived CDR1 and CDR2 are SQVTM and ANQGSEA. The CDR3 sequence is 15 residues long. The CDR3 loop reads CSVGLASGGAGTQYF.

The chain has TRBV11-2 and TRBJ2-1; TCRdb reports TRBD2, a call that lacks DNA to check it against. The CDR3 has 15 amino acids. CDR1 and CDR2 from the germline V gene are SGHAT and FQNNGV. The CDR3: CASSSFTTSNSEQFF.

CDR3 protein: CSASGVSGVVLNEQFF. The V and J genes are TRBV20-1 and TRBJ2-1; TCRdb lists TRBD2, though no DNA is available to test this call. The CDR3 runs 16 residues. Germline V CDR1 and CDR2: DFQATT, SNEGSKA (reference sequence).

The rearrangement links TRBV27 to TRBJ2-7; TCRdb returns TRBD2, unconfirmable since there is no DNA. From germline, CDR1 is MNHEY and CDR2 SMNVEV (reference sequence). The CDR3 is 14 residues long. The CDR3 sequence: CASSIRDSSYEQYF.

The chain has TRBV6-6 and TRBJ2-5. Looked up from germline, CDR1 is MNHNY and CDR2 is SVGAGI (reference sequence). There are 13 residues in the CDR3. CDR3 region: CASSYSNGQTQYF.

V gene TRBV4-3 combines with J gene TRBJ2-3; no DNA is available, so the TRBD2 call from TCRdb remains unchecked. This CDR3 has 15 residues. Germline CDR1 reads LGHNA; CDR2 reads YSLEER. The CDR3 region is CASSQGTSGKDTQYF.

The gene calls are TRBV2 and TRBJ1-4; TCRdb's D call, TRBD1, is unchecked because there is no DNA. The CDR3 has 17 residues. Germline CDR1 is SNHLY and CDR2 is FYNNEI. The CDR3 sequence: CASSEGTGRATNEKLLF. The whole variable domain, remainder taken from reference TRBV2 and TRBJ1-4, is EPEVTQTPSHQVTQMGQEVILRCVPISNHLYFYWYRQILGQKVEFLVSFYNNEISEKSEIFDDQFSVERPDGSNFTLKIRSTKLEDSAMYFCASSEGTGRATNEKLLFGSGTQLSVL.

This chain joins TRBV10-3 and TRBJ2-6. Germline V gene lookup returns CDR1 ENHRY and CDR2 SYGVKD. The CDR3 has 16 residues. CDR3: CAIKEQPLGGANVLTF.

V usage is TRBV7-2 and J usage is TRBJ2-1; TCRdb proposes TRBD2, but this gene call is untestable without DNA. CDR3 length: 17 residues. Germline lookup yields CDR1 SGHTA and CDR2 FQGNSA. The CDR3 loop reads CASSPRTSGRAGGEQFF. Full variable domain (missing parts from reference TRBV7-2 and TRBJ2-1): GAGVSQSPSNKVTEKGKDVELRCDPISGHTALYWYRQSLGQGLEFLIYFQGNSAPDKSGLPSDRFSAERTGGSVSTLTIQRTQQEDSAVYLCASSPRTSGRAGGEQFFGPGTRLTVL.

The chain joins TRBV20-1 to TRBJ2-1. CDR3 size: 13 residues. Per germline, CDR1 DFQATT and CDR2 SNEGSKA (reference sequence). CDR3 amino acids: CSARRFQENEQFF.

This sequence joins TRBV27 and TRBJ2-7; the TCRdb D gene call, TRBD1, has no DNA to confirm it. Germline CDR1 reads MNHEY; CDR2 reads SMNVEV (reference sequence). This CDR3 spans 15 amino acids. The CDR3 here is CASSRPGQGANEQYF.

CDR3 protein: CASSQEGGSMGTQYF. The J gene is TRBJ2-5, the V gene TRBV4-3; TCRdb gives TRBD1 as the D gene, but with no DNA this cannot be confirmed. This CDR3 is 15 amino acids long. The germline V gene has CDR1 LGHNA and CDR2 YSLEER.

V usage is TRBV20-1 and J usage is TRBJ2-2; TCRdb's D gene call, TRBD2, goes unchecked for lack of DNA. CDR1 DFQATT and CDR2 SNEGSKA come from the germline V gene (reference sequence). This CDR3 comprises 14 residues. Here the CDR3 reads CSARGTDFRGELFF.

V gene TRBV5-1 combines with J gene TRBJ1-2; TCRdb picks TRBD1, but there is no DNA to check that call. CDR1 and CDR2 (germline): SGHRS, YFSETQ. The CDR3 totals 14 residues. The CDR3 protein is CASSLFPATYGYTF.

The CDR3 loop reads CASSIPDRGIGGELFF. The chain recombines TRBV19 with TRBJ2-2; TCRdb indicates TRBD1, and absent DNA this call remains unverified. The CDR3 is 16 amino acids. The germline CDR1 and CDR2 sequences are LNHDA and SQIVND (reference sequence).

The V call is TRBV24-1, the J call TRBJ2-6; as DNA is missing, the TRBD1 call by TCRdb cannot be tested. CDR1 and CDR2 (germline): KGHDR, SFDVKD. The CDR3 contains 18 residues. Here the CDR3 reads CATSSNQGTGAGANVLTF.